This is a list of T cell receptor beta chains from one sample in a study of cytomegalovirus exposure and HLA in healthy donors. Sequencing used immunoSEQ multiplex PCR; TCRdb keeps in-frame clones, though not all of them. Of roughly 200,000 clones listed, approximately 85% are singletons. Material for sequencing was PBMCs. The receptor source for this set is a woman aged 50 to 60 in good health and CMV-seronegative. CDR3s include the opening cysteine and the closing phenylalanine or tryptophan. Size values are once, few and many counts, or a class for expanded clones, and some rows have none.

>TRBJ2-3|NA|TRBV4-1
CASGSAPQREHNTQYF
>TRBJ1-2|NA|TRBV28
CASSTNLGDGYTF
>TRBJ2-7|few|TRBV30
CAWRTGNYEQYF
>TRBJ1-2|NA|TRBV28
CAIRVNYGYTF
>TRBJ2-7|NA|TRBV28
CASRIPGIYEQYF
>TRBJ2-1|NA|TRBV4-1
CASSQVVRGSSYNEQFF
>TRBJ2-7|once|TRBV7-2
CASSFEAGGGYEQYF
>TRBJ1-3|NA|TRBV13
CASSPDRAGRNTIYF
>TRBJ2-3|NA|TRBV5-1
CASSTLAGGSGTQYF
>TRBJ1-1|NA|TRBV12-5
CASLDNWGGEAFF
>TRBJ2-3|NA|TRBV7-2
CASSLRVADTQYF
>TRBJ1-4|few|TRBV6-6
CASSRSQGRDEKLFF
>TRBJ2-5|NA|TRBV19
CASSIAVIETQYF
>TRBJ1-5|few|TRBV28
CASSSYVGGVGVNQPQHF
>TRBJ1-5|NA|TRBV27
CASRQGPDQPQHF
>TRBJ1-3|NA|TRBV18
CASSPRGQFPSGNTIYF